These T cell receptor beta chains were read from a single sample in a study of blood T cell repertoires in COVID-19. Assay used: immunoSEQ multiplex PCR; TCRdb lists only in-frame clones, some missing. The data hold about 45,000 clones, with 83% observed a single time. Sequenced: peripheral blood. The origin of the receptors is an elderly man in a cohort sampled during active COVID-19. Both conserved end residues are part of each CDR3. D genes are given only for firm matches. Size is omitted from some rows. Given values are once, few, many or a class for expanded clones.

>TRBJ2-7|TRBV7-2|NA|NA|17
CASSPPGGGQRSYEQYF
TGTGCCAGCAGCCCCCCGGGGGGGGGACAGAGATCCTACGAGCAGTACTTC
>TRBJ1-5|TRBV7-8|NA|TRBD1|15
CASSPTGGVNQPQHF
TGTGCCAGCAGCCCGACAGGGGGAGTCAATCAGCCCCAGCATTTT
>TRBJ2-7|TRBV15|NA|TRBD2|15
CATSRGASGSYEQYF
TGTGCCACCAGCAGAGGGGCTAGCGGGAGCTACGAGCAGTACTTC
>TRBJ1-4|TRBV28|NA|NA|13
CASMVPSGEKLFF
TGTGCCAGCATGGTCCCCAGCGGTGAAAAACTGTTTTTT
>TRBJ2-4|TRBV6-6|NA|NA|15
CASSYEASGKNIQYF
TGTGCCAGCAGTTACGAGGCTTCGGGCAAAAACATTCAGTACTTC
>TRBJ2-5|TRBV9|NA|TRBD2|13
CASSAGGEETQYF
TGTGCCAGCAGCGCGGGGGGAGAGGAGACCCAGTACTTC
>TRBJ1-2|TRBV5-1|NA|NA|14
CASSPRRADYGYTF
TGCGCCAGCAGCCCCAGACGAGCGGACTATGGCTACACCTTC
>TRBJ2-2|TRBV3-1/TRBV3-2|NA|NA|16
CASSQEPLGQAGELFF
TGTGCCAGCAGCCAAGAGCCCCTTGGCCAAGCCGGGGAGCTGTTTTTT
>TRBJ1-2|TRBV5-6|few|TRBD1|18
CASSATGFVAGVDYGYTF
TGTGCCAGCAGCGCGACAGGGTTCGTGGCTGGCGTGGACTATGGCTACACCTTC
>TRBJ1-5|TRBV15|NA|NA|16
CATSRAYGQRGQPQHF
TGTGCCACCAGCAGAGCGTACGGACAGAGGGGTCAGCCCCAGCATTTT
>TRBJ1-3|TRBV19|NA|NA|15
CASSIAGATGNTIYF
TGTGCCAGTAGTATCGCAGGGGCGACTGGAAACACCATATATTTT
>TRBJ1-1|TRBV9|NA|NA|13
CASSSTGNTEAFF
TGTGCCAGCAGCTCGACAGGGAACACTGAAGCTTTCTTT
>TRBJ1-5|TRBV7-8|NA|TRBD1|15
CASSSGQGVSQPQHF
TGTGCCAGCAGCTCCGGACAGGGGGTGAGTCAGCCCCAGCATTTT
>TRBJ2-3|TRBV11-2|NA|NA|13
CASSKTRTDTQYF
TGTGCCAGCTCTAAGACACGCACAGATACGCAGTATTTT
>TRBJ2-1|TRBV27|NA|NA|14
CASSLVRGYNEQFF
TGTGCCAGCAGTTTAGTACGGGGCTACAATGAGCAGTTCTTC
>TRBJ1-2|TRBV19|NA|TRBD1|12
CASKDRAYGYTF
TGTGCCAGTAAGGACAGGGCCTATGGCTACACCTTC
>TRBJ2-3|TRBV5-8|once|NA|14
CASSSGGGTDTQYF
TGTGCCAGCAGTTCCGGGGGTGGCACAGATACGCAGTATTTT
>TRBJ2-1|TRBV30|NA|TRBD2|15
CAWSAGLAGVTEQFF
TGTGCCTGGAGTGCGGGACTAGCGGGAGTTACTGAGCAGTTCTTC
>TRBJ1-1|TRBV7-9|NA|TRBD1|16
CASSSGQVKMNTEAFF
TGTGCCAGCAGCTCCGGACAGGTAAAGATGAACACTGAAGCTTTCTTT
>TRBJ2-5|TRBV18|NA|NA|15
CASSPPRQSQETQYF
TGTGCCAGCTCACCACCTCGACAGTCCCAAGAGACCCAGTACTTC
>TRBJ2-1|TRBV6-2/TRBV6-3|NA|NA|14
CASSYVLAYNEQFF
TGTGCCAGCAGTTACGTCCTAGCCTACAATGAGCAGTTCTTC
>TRBJ2-3|TRBV7-3|NA|NA|16
CASSLNVGAGTDTQYF
TGTGCCAGCAGCTTAAATGTGGGGGCCGGCACAGATACGCAGTATTTT
>TRBJ2-5|TRBV10-1|NA|TRBD2|15
CASSEASGNQETQYF
TGCGCCAGCAGTGAGGCTAGCGGGAACCAAGAGACCCAGTACTTC
>TRBJ1-1|TRBV6-2/TRBV6-3|NA|NA|13
CASSYLRYTEAFF
TGTGCCAGCAGTTACTTGCGCTACACTGAAGCTTTCTTT
>TRBJ1-2|TRBV4-3|NA|NA|16
CASSQDVAASTRGYTF
TGCGCCAGCAGCCAAGATGTAGCAGCCTCCACGAGAGGCTACACCTTC
>TRBJ1-1|TRBV30|once|NA|11
CAWSVATTAFF
TGTGCCTGGAGTGTAGCCACCACAGCTTTCTTT
>TRBJ2-1|TRBV11-3|NA|NA|15
CASSPRDSGYNEQFF
TGTGCCAGCAGCCCCCGGGATAGCGGATACAATGAGCAGTTCTTC
>TRBJ1-3|TRBV18|few|TRBD1|14
CASSPGTVSNTIYF
TGTGCCAGCTCACCTGGGACAGTGAGCAACACCATATATTTT
>TRBJ1-6|TRBV6-6|NA|TRBD1|15
CASSSLGQGNSPLHF
TGTGCCAGCAGTTCCTTGGGACAGGGAAATTCACCCCTCCACTTT
>TRBJ2-7|TRBV6-1|few|NA|12
CASSDPAPQGYF
TGTGCCAGCAGTGATCCCGCCCCACAGGGATACTTC
>TRBJ1-1|TRBV5-1|NA|NA|12
CASSVLGAVAFF
TGCGCCAGCAGCGTTCTAGGGGCAGTAGCTTTCTTT
>TRBJ2-5|TRBV10-1|few|NA|14
CASSGQLGGETQYF
TGCGCCAGCAGTGGTCAACTTGGAGGGGAGACCCAGTACTTC
>TRBJ2-3|TRBV5-1|NA|NA|14
CASSLAPSTDTQYF
TGCGCCAGCAGCTTGGCCCCTAGCACAGATACGCAGTATTTT
>TRBJ2-1|TRBV4-1|few|TRBD2|18
CASSPRLAGDLSYNEQFF
TGCGCCAGCAGCCCCAGACTAGCGGGAGATCTCTCCTACAATGAGCAGTTCTTC
>TRBJ2-7|TRBV7-2|NA|TRBD1|13
CASSLQGAYEQYF
TGTGCCAGCAGCTTGCAGGGGGCCTACGAGCAGTACTTC
>TRBJ2-1|TRBV7-2|NA|TRBD1|14
CASSTRTGYNEQFF
TGTGCCAGCAGCACCCGGACAGGGTACAATGAGCAGTTCTTC
>TRBJ2-1|TRBV5-6|NA|TRBD2|14
CASSLGLAENEQFF
TGTGCCAGCAGCTTGGGACTAGCGGAAAATGAGCAGTTCTTC
>TRBJ2-5|TRBV5-4|NA|TRBD2|16
CASSSPGLAPLQTQYF
TGTGCCAGCAGCTCGCCAGGACTAGCGCCTCTGCAGACCCAGTACTTC
>TRBJ2-7|TRBV28|NA|NA|12
CASIGRGDEQYF
TGTGCCAGCATAGGCAGGGGTGACGAGCAGTACTTC
>TRBJ1-1|TRBV18|NA|NA|14
CASSPSTQNTEAFF
TGTGCCAGCTCACCATCAACACAGAACACTGAAGCTTTCTTT
>TRBJ2-2|TRBV6-5|NA|NA|13
CASIFLFTGELFF
TGTGCCAGCATATTCCTGTTCACCGGGGAGCTGTTTTTT
>TRBJ2-5|TRBV7-9|NA|NA|14
CASSLASGSETQYF
TGTGCCAGCAGCTTAGCTTCGGGATCAGAGACCCAGTACTTC
>TRBJ2-7|TRBV10-3|NA|TRBD1|14
CAIRAGTGVYEQYF
TGTGCCATCAGGGCCGGGACAGGGGTCTACGAGCAGTACTTC